A selection of T cell receptor beta chains follows, all from one sample in a study of early T cells in non-severe SARS-CoV-2 infection. TCRdb re-derived calls from the 5' RACE reads in MiXCR, one entry per CDR3 protein. This sample has 70,000 to 90,000 distinct CDR3 sequences; roughly 10% occur once, and the top ten carry just over 8%. Sequences were derived from whole blood, sampled at baseline. The receptors here all came from an adult who was a healthcare worker with PCR-confirmed SARS-CoV-2 infection or an uninfected control (not recorded which). Each CDR3 is given with its conserved first and last residue. The D gene is left open where the match is weak. The listing skips clone size in some rows; elsewhere it reads once, few, many or a size class.

j_call d_call clone_size v_call cdr3_length cdr3_nt cdr3_aa
TRBJ1-5 . . TRBV12-3/TRBV12-4 15 TGTGCCAGCAGTTTAATGGGGCAAAGCAATCAGCCCCAGCATTTT CASSLMGQSNQPQHF
TRBJ2-7 . few TRBV27 15 TGTGCCAGCAGTTTCTCGGGATCCTCGTCCTACGAGCAGTACTTC CASSFSGSSSYEQYF
TRBJ2-1 TRBD2 . TRBV20-1 14 TGCAGTGCCGCGGGACTAGGGAGCTACAATGAGCAGTTCTTC CSAAGLGSYNEQFF
TRBJ2-2 . many TRBV7-3 14 TGTGCCAGCAGACTCAAGGGGAACACCGGGGAGCTGTTTTTT CASRLKGNTGELFF
TRBJ2-5 . . TRBV5-4 13 TGTGCCAGCAGCTTGGAGAGGAGGGAGACCCAGTACTTC CASSLERRETQYF
TRBJ1-1 TRBD1 many TRBV15 13 TGTGCCACCAGCAGAGGAGGGACAGTTGAAGCTTTCTTT CATSRGGTVEAFF
TRBJ2-1 TRBD1 few TRBV6-5 17 TGTGCCAGCAGTTATAAATCGGGACAGGGAAGGGGCAATGAGCAGTTCTTC CASSYKSGQGRGNEQFF
TRBJ2-1 . . TRBV7-9 15 TGTGCCAGCAGCTTAGCGTTGGACTTCACCAATGAGCAGTTCTTC CASSLALDFTNEQFF
TRBJ2-5 . many TRBV12-3/TRBV12-4 14 TGTGCCAGCAGTTTCACAGGGTACCAAGAGACCCAGTACTTC CASSFTGYQETQYF
TRBJ2-5 TRBD2 . TRBV28 15 TGTGCCAGCAGTTCCGTAGCGGGAGCCAAAGAGACCCAGTACTTC CASSSVAGAKETQYF
TRBJ1-1 TRBD1 many TRBV5-4 14 TGTGCCAGCAGCCTGTGGGGGACAGCCACTGAAGCTTTCTTT CASSLWGTATEAFF
TRBJ1-3 TRBD1 few TRBV25-1 17 TGTGCCAGCAGTGAATCTCCGGACAGGCCCTACGGAAACACCATATATTTT CASSESPDRPYGNTIYF
TRBJ1-1 . many TRBV3-1 13 TGTGCCAGCAGCCCGGGAATTTACACTGAAGCTTTCTTT CASSPGIYTEAFF
TRBJ2-5 . . TRBV3-1 17 TGTGCCAGCAGCCAAAGGCGGCGGGAAGCTCGGCAAGAGACCCAGTACTTC CASSQRRREARQETQYF
TRBJ2-3 . . TRBV24-1 13 TGTGCCACCAGTGACCTTTTCACAGATACGCAGTATTTT CATSDLFTDTQYF
TRBJ1-5 TRBD1 few TRBV14 15 TGTGCCAGCAGCCAAGGGGGACAGAGAGATCAGCCCCAGCATTTT CASSQGGQRDQPQHF
TRBJ2-7 TRBD2 few TRBV2 17 TGTGCCAGCACGGAGGGACTAGCGGGATCCGGGGAACACGAGCAGTACTTC CASTEGLAGSGEHEQYF
TRBJ2-3 . few TRBV7-9 13 TGTGCCAGCAGCTTACAGGGGGGAGATACGCAGTATTTT CASSLQGGDTQYF
TRBJ2-3 TRBD2 . TRBV6-1 13 TGTGCCACAACTAGCGTTCCCAGGGATACGCAGTATTTT CATTSVPRDTQYF
TRBJ2-5 TRBD2 many TRBV20-1 16 TGCAGTGCTAGAGATCTAGCGGGAGGCCCGGGTGAGACCCAGTACTTC CSARDLAGGPGETQYF
TRBJ2-1 TRBD2 . TRBV28 16 TGTGCCAGCAGTCCCCTCCTAGCGGGAGGGGAAGATGAGCAGTTCTTC CASSPLLAGGEDEQFF
TRBJ2-3 . . TRBV18 16 TGTGCCAGCTCACGCCTACAGGGAGGGGGCACAGATACGCAGTATTTT CASSRLQGGGTDTQYF
TRBJ2-7 TRBD1 . TRBV27 12 TGTGCCAGCAGCACAGGGGGTTACGAGCAGTACTTC CASSTGGYEQYF
TRBJ2-7 . few TRBV7-6 14 TGTGCCAGCAGCTTAGGCCAGGGTATCGACGAGCAGTACTTC CASSLGQGIDEQYF
TRBJ1-2 . many TRBV12-3/TRBV12-4 14 TGTGCCAGCAGTTCTCCTGACAGGAACTATGGCTACACCTTC CASSSPDRNYGYTF
TRBJ2-3 . many TRBV7-7 13 TGTGCCAGCAGCTTAAGTTGGACAGATACGCAGTATTTT CASSLSWTDTQYF
TRBJ2-1 . . TRBV20-1 13 TGCAGTGCTAGAGGCCCTAGAGCCAATGAGCAGTTCTTC CSARGPRANEQFF
TRBJ2-7 . few TRBV20-1 12 TGCAGTGCTAGACCGCTACCCCGCGAGCAGTACTTC CSARPLPREQYF
TRBJ2-7 . many TRBV5-4 14 TGTGCCAGCAGCTTGGCCTCCAGGGCCTACGAGCAGTACTTC CASSLASRAYEQYF
TRBJ2-1 TRBD2 . TRBV19 15 TGTGCCAGTAGTATATCAGGGACTAGCGGGGGGTTGCTGTTCTTC CASSISGTSGGLLFF
TRBJ2-7 TRBD2 many TRBV14 16 TGTGCCAGCAGTCAAAACCCTAGCGGGAGTCAGGGCGAGCAGTACTTC CASSQNPSGSQGEQYF
TRBJ2-1 . few TRBV7-3 14 TGTGCCAGCAGCTTATGGTCAGGGCCCAATGAGCAGTTCTTC CASSLWSGPNEQFF
TRBJ2-5 TRBD1 few TRBV6-5 14 TGTGCCAGCAGTTACCCGGGACAGCAAGAGACCCAGTACTTC CASSYPGQQETQYF
TRBJ2-7 TRBD1 many TRBV28 12 TGTGCCATCCGACAGGGGGTCCACGAGCAGTACTTC CAIRQGVHEQYF
TRBJ1-1 . . TRBV6-5 14 TGTGCCAGCAGTAGGACACAAACGAACACTGAAGCTTTCTTT CASSRTQTNTEAFF
TRBJ2-6 . few TRBV28 18 TGTGCCACCCGCCAAGGGGGGATATCCCTCTCTGGGGCCAACGTCCTGACTTTC CATRQGGISLSGANVLTF
TRBJ2-1 . . TRBV7-2 16 TGTGCCAGCAGCTCCCGACCCGGACTTCCCTACAATGAGCAGTTCTTC CASSSRPGLPYNEQFF
TRBJ2-7 . once TRBV5-1 15 TGCGCCAGCCGGCCCTCCCCGAATGAAGTCTACGAGCAGTACTTC CASRPSPNEVYEQYF
TRBJ2-2 . few TRBV7-3 13 TGTGCCAGCAGCTCCCTCCGAATCGGGGAGCTGTTTTTT CASSSLRIGELFF
TRBJ2-1 . many TRBV11-1 15 TGTGCCAGCAGCCCGAGAGCTACGGATTACAATGAGCAGTTCTTC CASSPRATDYNEQFF
TRBJ2-5 . . TRBV5-1 13 TGCGCCAGCAGCTTGGCAACACAAGAGACCCAGTACTTC CASSLATQETQYF
TRBJ2-5 . few TRBV2 13 TGTGCCAGCAGCAGAGCCGAAAAAGAGACCCAGTACTTC CASSRAEKETQYF
TRBJ2-2 . . TRBV27 16 TGTGCCAGCACCTCTCGACAGGCCCCGAACACCGGGGAGCTGTTTTTT CASTSRQAPNTGELFF
TRBJ2-5 . few TRBV6-5 13 TGTGCCAGCAGTTGGGGGCCTCAAGAGACCCAGTACTTC CASSWGPQETQYF
TRBJ1-1 . few TRBV24-1 13 TGTGCCACCAGTGGACGGGGGAACACTGAAGCTTTCTTT CATSGRGNTEAFF
TRBJ1-1 . . TRBV18 11 TGTGCCAGCTCACGCCGTGGACAAGCTTTCTTT CASSRRGQAFF
TRBJ1-6 . . TRBV9 13 TGTGCCAGCAGCGTAAACGTCTTGACACCCCTCCACTTT CASSVNVLTPLHF
TRBJ2-3 . . TRBV27 15 TGTGCCAGCAGTTTGTACCCGGGGGGCACAGATACGCAGTATTTT CASSLYPGGTDTQYF
TRBJ2-7 . few TRBV11-2 12 TGTGCCAGCAGCTTACGGGGCTACGAGCAGTACTTC CASSLRGYEQYF
TRBJ1-2 . . TRBV5-4 16 TGTGCCAGCAGCCCCGAGGTAGGGAGGGCAGACTATGGCTACACCTTC CASSPEVGRADYGYTF
TRBJ2-5 . few TRBV20-1 11 TGCAGTGCTATGGTGGAAGAGACCCAGTACTTC CSAMVEETQYF
TRBJ1-1 . . TRBV7-9 11 TGTGCCAGCCTCCCGGGGGGGGAAGCTTTCTTT CASLPGGEAFF
TRBJ2-5 . many TRBV7-2 12 TGTGCCAGCAGCTTAATGGTGGGGACCCAGTACTTC CASSLMVGTQYF
TRBJ2-1 TRBD2 . TRBV20-1 15 TGCAGTGCTCGACTAGCGGACCCCTCCTACAATGAGCAGTTCTTC CSARLADPSYNEQFF
TRBJ2-1 TRBD2 many TRBV4-1 17 TGCGCCAGCAGTCGAGGGCTAGCGGGAGGGGTCTACAATGAGCAGTTCTTC CASSRGLAGGVYNEQFF
TRBJ2-7 . . TRBV20-1 13 TGCAGTGCTAGATCCCCCGTGGTCTACGAGCAGTACTTC CSARSPVVYEQYF
TRBJ2-2 TRBD2 many TRBV2 19 TGTGCCAGCACCACAACCCCCGAGGGACTAGCGGGAGCAGCCGGGGAGCTGTTTTTT CASTTTPEGLAGAAGELFF